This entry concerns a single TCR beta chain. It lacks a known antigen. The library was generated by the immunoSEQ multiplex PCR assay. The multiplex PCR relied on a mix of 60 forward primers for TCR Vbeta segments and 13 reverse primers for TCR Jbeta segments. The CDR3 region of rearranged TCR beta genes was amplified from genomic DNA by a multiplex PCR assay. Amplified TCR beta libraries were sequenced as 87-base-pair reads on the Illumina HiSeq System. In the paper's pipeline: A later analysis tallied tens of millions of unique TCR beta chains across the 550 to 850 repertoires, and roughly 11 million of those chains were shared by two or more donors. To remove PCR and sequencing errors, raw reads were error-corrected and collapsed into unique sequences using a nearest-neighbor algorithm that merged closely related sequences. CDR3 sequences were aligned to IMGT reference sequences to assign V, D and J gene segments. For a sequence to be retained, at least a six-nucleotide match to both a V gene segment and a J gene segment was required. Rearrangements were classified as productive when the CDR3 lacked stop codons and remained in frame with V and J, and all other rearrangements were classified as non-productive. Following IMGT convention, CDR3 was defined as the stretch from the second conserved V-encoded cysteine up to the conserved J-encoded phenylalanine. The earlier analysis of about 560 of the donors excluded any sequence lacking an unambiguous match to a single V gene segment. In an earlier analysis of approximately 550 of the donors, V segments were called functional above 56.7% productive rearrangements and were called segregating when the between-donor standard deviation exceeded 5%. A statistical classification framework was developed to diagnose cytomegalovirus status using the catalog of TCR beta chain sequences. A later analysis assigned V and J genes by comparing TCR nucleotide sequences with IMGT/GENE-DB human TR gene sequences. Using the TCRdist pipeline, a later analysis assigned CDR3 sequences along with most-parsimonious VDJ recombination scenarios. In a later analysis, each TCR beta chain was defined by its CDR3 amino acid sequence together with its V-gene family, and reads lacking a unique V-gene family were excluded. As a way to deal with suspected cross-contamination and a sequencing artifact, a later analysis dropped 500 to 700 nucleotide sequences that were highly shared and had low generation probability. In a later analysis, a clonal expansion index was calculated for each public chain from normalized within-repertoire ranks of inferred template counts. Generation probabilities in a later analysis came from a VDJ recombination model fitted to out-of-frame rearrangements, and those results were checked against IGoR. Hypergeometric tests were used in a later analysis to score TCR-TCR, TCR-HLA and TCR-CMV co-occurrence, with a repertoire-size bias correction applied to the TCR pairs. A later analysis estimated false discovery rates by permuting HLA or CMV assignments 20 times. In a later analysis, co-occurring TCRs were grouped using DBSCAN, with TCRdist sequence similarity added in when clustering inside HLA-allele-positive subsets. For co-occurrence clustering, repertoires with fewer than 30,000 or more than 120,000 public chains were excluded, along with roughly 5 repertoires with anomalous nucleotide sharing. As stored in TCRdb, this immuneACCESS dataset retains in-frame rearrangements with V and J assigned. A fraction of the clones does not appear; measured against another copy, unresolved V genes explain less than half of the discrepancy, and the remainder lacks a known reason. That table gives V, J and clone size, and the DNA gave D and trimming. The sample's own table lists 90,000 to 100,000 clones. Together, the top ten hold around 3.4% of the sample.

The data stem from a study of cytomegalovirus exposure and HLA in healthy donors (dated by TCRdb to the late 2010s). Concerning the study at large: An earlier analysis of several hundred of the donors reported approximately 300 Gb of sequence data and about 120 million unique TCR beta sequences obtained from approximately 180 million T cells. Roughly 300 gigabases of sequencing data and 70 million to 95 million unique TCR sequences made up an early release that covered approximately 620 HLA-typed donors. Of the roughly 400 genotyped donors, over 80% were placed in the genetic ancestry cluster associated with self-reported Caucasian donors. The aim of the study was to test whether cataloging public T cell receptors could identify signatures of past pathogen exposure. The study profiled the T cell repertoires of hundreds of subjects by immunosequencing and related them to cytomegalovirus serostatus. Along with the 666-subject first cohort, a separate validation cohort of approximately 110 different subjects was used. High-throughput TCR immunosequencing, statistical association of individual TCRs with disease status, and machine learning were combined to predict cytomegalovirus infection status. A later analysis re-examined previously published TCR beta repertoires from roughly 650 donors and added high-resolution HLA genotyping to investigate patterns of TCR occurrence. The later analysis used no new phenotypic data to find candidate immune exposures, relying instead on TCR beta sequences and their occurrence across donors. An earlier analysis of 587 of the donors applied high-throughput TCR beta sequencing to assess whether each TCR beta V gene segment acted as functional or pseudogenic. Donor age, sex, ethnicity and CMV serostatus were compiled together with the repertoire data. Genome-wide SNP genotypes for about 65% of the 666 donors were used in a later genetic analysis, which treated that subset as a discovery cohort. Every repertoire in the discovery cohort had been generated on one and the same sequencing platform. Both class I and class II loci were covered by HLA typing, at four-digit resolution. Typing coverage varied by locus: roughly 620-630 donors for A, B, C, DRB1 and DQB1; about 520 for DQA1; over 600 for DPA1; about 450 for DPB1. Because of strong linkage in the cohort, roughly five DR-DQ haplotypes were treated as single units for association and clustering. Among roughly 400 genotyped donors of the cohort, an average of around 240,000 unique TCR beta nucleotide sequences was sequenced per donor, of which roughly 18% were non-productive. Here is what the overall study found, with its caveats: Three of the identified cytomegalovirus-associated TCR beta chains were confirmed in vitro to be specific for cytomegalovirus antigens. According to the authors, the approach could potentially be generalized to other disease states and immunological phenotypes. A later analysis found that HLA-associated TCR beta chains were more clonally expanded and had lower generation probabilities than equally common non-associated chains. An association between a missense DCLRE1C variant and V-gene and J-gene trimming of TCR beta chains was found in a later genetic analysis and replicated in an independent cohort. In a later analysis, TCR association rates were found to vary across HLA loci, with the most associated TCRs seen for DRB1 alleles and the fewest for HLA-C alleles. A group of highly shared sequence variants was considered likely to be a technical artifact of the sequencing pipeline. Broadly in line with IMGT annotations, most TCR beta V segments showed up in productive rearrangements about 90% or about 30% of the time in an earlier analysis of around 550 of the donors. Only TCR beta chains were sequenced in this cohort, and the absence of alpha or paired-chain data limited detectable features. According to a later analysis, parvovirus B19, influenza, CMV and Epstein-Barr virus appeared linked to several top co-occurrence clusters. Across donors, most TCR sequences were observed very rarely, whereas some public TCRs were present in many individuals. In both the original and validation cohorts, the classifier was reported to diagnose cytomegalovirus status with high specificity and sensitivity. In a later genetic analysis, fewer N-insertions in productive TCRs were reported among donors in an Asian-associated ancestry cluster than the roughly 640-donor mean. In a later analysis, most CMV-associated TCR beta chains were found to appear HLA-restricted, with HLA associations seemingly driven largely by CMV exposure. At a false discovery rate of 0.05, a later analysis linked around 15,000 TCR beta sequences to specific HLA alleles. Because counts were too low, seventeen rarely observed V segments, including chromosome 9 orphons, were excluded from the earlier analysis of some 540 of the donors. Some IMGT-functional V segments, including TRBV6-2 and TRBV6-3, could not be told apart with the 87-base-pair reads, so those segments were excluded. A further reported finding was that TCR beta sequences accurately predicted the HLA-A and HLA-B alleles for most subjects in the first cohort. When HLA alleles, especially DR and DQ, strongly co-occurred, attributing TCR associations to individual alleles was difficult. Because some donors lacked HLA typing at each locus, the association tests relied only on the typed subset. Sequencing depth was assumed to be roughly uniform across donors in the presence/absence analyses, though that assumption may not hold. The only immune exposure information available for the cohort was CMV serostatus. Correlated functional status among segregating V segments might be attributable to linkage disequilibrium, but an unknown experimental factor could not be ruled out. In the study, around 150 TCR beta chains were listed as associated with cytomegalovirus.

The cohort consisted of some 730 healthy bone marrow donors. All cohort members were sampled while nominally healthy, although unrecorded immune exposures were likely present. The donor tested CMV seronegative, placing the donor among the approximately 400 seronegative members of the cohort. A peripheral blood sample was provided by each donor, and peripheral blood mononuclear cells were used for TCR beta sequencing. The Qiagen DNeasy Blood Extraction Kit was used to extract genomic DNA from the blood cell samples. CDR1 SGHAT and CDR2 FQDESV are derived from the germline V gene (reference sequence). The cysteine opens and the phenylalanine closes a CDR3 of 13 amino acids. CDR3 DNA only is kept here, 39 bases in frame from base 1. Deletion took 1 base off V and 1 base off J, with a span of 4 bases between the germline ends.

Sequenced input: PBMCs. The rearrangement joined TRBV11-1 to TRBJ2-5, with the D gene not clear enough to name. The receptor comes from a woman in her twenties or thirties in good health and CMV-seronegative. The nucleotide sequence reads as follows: TGTGCCAGCAGCTTAGACAGCCAAGAGACCCAGTACTTC. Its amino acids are CASSLDSQETQYF.